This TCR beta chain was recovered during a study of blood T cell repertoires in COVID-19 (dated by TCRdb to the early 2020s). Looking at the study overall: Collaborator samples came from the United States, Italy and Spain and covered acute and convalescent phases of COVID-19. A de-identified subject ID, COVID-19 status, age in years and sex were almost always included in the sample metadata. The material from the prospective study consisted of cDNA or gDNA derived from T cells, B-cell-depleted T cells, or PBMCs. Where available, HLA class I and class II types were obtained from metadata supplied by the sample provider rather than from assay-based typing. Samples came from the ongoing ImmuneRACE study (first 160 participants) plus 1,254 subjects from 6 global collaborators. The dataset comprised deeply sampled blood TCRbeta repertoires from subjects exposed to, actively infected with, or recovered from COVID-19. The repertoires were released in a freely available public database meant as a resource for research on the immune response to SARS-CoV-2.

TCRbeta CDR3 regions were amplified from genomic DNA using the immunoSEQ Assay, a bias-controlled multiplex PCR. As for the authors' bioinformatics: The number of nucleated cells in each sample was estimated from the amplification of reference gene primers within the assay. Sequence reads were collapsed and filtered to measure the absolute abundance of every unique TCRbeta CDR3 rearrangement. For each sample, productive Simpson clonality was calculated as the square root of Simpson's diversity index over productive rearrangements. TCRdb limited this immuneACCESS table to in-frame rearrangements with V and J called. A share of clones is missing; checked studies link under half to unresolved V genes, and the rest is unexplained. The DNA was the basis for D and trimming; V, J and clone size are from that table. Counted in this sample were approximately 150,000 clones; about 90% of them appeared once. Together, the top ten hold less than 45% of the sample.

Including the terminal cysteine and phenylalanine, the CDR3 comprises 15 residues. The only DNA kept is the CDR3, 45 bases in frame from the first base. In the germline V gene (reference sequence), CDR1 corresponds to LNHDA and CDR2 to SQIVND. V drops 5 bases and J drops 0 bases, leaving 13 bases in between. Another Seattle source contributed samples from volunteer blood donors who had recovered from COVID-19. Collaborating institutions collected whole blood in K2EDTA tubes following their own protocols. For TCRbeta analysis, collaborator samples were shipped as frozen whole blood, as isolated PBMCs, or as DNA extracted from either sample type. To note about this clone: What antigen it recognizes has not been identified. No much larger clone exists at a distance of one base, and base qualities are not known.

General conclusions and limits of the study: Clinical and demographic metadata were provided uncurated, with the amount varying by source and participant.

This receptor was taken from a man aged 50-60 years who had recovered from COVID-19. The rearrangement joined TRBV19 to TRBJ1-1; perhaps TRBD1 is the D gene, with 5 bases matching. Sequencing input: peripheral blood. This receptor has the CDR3 CASSPGDHMNTEAFF. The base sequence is TGTGCCAGTAGTCCGGGGGACCACATGAACACTGAAGCTTTCTTT. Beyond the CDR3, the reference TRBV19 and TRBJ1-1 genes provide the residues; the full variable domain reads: DGGITQSPKYLFRKEGQNVTLSCEQNLNHDAMYWYRQDPGQGLRLIYYSQIVNDFQKGDIAEGYSVSREKKESFPLTVTSAQKNPTAFYLCASSPGDHMNTEAFFGQGTRLTVV.